Sequencing of this T cell receptor beta chain was carried out in a study of T cell responses to AZD1222 COVID-19 vaccine. Concerning this clone itself: Its antigen is undetermined.

Sequenced by immunoSEQ multiplex PCR; TCRdb stores in-frame clones only, minus some. Here the sample spans some 88,000 clones, about nine tenths being singletons. V shed 0 bases and J 6 bases; nucleotides not matched to a gene: 5. CDR1 is LGHNA and CDR2 is YNFKEQ in the germline V gene. This CDR3 is 16 amino acids long. Study-level points and caveats: Distributed over spike, vaccine-associated CD4 TCRs predominated at 160-218 and 743-854. Among AZD1222 vaccinees, only 5 to 7 were seropositive at baseline. As reported, nearly half of all spike-specific TCRs target variant regions that are unmutated. Among the donors, most were white British and more were female, and clonal diversity was possibly underestimated.

The source material was peripheral blood, sampled 28 days after the second AZD1222 dose. The chain carries TRBV4-2 and TRBJ2-3; 11 nucleotides line up with TRBD2. The clonotype originates from an adult who received the AZD1222 COVID-19 vaccine. CDR3 coding DNA: TGTGCCAGCAGCCAAGATTTAGCGGGGGGGCGGGATACGCAGTATTTT. Amino acids: CASSQDLAGGRDTQYF.